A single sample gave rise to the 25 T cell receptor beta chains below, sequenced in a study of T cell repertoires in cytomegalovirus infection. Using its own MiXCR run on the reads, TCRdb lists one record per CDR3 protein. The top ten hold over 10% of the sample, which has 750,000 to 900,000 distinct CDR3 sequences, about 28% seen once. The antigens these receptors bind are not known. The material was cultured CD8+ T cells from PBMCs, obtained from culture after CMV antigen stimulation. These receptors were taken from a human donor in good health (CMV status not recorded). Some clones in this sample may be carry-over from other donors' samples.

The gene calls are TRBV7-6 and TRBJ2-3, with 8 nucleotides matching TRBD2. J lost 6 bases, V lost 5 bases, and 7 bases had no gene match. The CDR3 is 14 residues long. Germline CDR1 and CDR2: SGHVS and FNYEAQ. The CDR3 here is CASSPGLVGDTQYF. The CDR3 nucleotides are TGTGCCAGCAGCCCGGGACTAGTGGGGGATACGCAGTATTTT.

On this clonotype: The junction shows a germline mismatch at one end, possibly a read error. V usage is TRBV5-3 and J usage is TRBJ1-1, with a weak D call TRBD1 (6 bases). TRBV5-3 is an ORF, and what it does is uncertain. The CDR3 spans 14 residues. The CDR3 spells CASSSARGNTEAFF. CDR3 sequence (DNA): TGTGCCAGCAGCTCAGCCAGGGGGAACACTGAAGCTTTCTTT.

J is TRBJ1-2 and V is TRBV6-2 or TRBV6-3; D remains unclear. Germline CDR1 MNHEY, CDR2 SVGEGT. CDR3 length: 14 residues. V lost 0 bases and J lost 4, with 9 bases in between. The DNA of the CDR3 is TGTGCCAGCAGTTACTCGGACCCTACCTATGGCTACACCTTC. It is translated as CASSYSDPTYGYTF.

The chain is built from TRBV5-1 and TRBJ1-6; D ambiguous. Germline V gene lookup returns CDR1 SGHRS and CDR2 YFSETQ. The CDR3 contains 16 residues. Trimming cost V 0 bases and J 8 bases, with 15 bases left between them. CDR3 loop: CASSLDVGMGDSPLHF. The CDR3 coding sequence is TGCGCCAGCAGCTTGGATGTCGGGATGGGCGATTCACCCCTCCACTTT. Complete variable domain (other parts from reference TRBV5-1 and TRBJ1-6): KAGVTQTPRYLIKTRGQQVTLSCSPISGHRSVSWYQQTPGQGLQFLFEYFSETQRNKGNFPGRFSGRQFSNSRSEMNVSTLELGDSALYLCASSLDVGMGDSPLHFGNGTRLTVT.

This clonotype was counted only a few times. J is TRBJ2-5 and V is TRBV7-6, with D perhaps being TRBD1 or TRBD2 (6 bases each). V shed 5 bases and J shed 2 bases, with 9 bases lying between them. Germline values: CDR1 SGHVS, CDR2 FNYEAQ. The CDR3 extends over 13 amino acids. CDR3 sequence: CASSRGPQETQYF. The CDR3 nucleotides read TGTGCCAGCAGCCGGGGGCCACAAGAGACCCAGTACTTC.

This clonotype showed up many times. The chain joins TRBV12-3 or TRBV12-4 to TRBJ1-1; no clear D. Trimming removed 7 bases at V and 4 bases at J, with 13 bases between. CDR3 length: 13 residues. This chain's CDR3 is CASTERGGTEAFF. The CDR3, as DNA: TGTGCCAGCACCGAGCGGGGTGGCACTGAAGCTTTCTTT.

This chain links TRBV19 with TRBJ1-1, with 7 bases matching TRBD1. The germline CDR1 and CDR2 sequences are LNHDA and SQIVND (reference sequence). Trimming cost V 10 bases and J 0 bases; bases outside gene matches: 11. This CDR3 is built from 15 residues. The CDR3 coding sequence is TGTGCCACTACTTGGGGGACAGTTATGAACACTGAAGCTTTCTTT. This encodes CATTWGTVMNTEAFF.

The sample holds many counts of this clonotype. In nucleotides, the CDR3 is TGTGCCAGCAGCGAGGGCAGATATTCAACATCATCGCAGCCCCAGCATTTT. Protein product: CASSEGRYSTSSQPQHF. The V gene is TRBV7-2, the J gene TRBJ1-5; D gene uncertain. CDR1 is SGHTA, CDR2 FQGNSA, per germline. This CDR3 has 17 amino acids. V lost 5 bases and J lost 7, with 24 bases in between.

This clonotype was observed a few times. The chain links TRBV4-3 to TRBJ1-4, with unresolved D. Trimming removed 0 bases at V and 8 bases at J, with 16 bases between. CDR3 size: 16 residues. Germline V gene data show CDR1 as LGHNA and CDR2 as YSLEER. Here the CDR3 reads CASSQDNEPGGEKLFF. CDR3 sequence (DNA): TGCGCCAGCAGCCAAGATAACGAGCCAGGAGGGGAAAAACTGTTTTTT.

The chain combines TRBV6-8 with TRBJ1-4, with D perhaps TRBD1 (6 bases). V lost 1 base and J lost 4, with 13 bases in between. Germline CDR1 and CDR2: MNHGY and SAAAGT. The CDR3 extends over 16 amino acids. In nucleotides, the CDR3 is TGTGCCAGCAGTTACTGGATGACAGGAGATAATGAAAAACTGTTTTTT. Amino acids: CASSYWMTGDNEKLFF.

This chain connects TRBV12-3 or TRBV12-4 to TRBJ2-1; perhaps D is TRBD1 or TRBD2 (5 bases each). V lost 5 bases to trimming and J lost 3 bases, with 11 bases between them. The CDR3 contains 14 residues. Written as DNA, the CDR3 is TGTGCCAGCAGTACCGGGACGGTCTACAATGAGCAGTTCTTC. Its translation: CASSTGTVYNEQFF.

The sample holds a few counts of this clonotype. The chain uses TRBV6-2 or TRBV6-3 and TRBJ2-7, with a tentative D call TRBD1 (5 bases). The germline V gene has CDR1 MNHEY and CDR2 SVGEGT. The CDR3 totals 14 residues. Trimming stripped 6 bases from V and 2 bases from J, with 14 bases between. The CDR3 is CASSSRVGTYEQYF. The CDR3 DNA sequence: TGTGCCAGCAGCTCCAGGGTTGGAACCTACGAGCAGTACTTC.

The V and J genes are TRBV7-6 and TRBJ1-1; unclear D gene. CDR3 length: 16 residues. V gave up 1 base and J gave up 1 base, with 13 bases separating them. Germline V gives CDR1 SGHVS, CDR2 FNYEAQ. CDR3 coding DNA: TGTGCCAGCAGCTTAGTTCCGCGCCTGGGGAACACTGAAGCTTTCTTT. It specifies CASSLVPRLGNTEAFF.

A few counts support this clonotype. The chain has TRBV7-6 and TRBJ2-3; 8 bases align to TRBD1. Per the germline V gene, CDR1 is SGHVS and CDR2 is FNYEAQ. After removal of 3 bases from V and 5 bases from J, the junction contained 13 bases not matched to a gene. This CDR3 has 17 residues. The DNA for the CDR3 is TGTGCCAGCAGCTTTCGACAGGGGTCCCCTGAGGAAGATACGCAGTATTTT. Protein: CASSFRQGSPEEDTQYF.

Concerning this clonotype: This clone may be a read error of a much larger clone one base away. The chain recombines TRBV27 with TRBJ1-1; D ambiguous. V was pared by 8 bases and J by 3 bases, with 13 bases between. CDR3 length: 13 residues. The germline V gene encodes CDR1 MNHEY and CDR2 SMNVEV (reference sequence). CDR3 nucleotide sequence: TGTGCCAGCTGTCGCCAGCTTGACACTGAAGCTTTCTTT. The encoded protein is CASCRQLDTEAFF.

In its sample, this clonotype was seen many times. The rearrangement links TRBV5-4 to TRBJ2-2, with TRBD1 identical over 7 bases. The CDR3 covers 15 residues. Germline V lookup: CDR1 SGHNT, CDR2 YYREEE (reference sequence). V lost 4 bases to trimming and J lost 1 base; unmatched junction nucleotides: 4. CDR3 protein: CASSLGTENTGELFF. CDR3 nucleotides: TGTGCCAGCAGCCTTGGGACAGAGAACACCGGGGAGCTGTTTTTT. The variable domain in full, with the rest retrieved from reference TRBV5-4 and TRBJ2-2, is ETGVTQSPTHLIKTRGQQVTLRCSSQSGHNTVSWYQQALGQGPQFIFQYYREEENGRGNFPPRFSGLQFPNYSSELNVNALELDDSALYLCASSLGTENTGELFFGEGSRLTVL.

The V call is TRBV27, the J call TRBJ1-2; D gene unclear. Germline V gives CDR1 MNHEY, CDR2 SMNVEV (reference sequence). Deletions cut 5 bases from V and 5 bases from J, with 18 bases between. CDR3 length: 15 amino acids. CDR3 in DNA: TGTGCCAGCAGTCCAAAGGGAACCGAGTGGTATGGCTACACCTTC. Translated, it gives CASSPKGTEWYGYTF.

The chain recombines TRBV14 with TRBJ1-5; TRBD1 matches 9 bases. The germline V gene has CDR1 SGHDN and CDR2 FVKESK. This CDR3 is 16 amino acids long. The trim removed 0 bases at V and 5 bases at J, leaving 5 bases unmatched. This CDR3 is CASSQDRDRAHQPQHF. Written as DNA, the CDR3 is TGTGCCAGCAGCCAAGATAGGGACAGGGCCCATCAGCCCCAGCATTTT. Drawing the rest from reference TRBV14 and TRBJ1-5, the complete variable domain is EAGVTQFPSHSVIEKGQTVTLRCDPISGHDNLYWYRRVMGKEIKFLLHFVKESKQDESGMPNNRFLAERTGGTYSTLKVQPAELEDSGVYFCASSQDRDRAHQPQHFGDGTRLSIL.

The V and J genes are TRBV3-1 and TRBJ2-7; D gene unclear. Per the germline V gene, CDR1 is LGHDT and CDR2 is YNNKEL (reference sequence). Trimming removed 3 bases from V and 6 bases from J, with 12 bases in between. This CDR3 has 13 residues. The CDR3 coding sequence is TGTGCCAGCAGCCATGGGTATTCCGGCGAGCAGTACTTC. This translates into CASSHGYSGEQYF.

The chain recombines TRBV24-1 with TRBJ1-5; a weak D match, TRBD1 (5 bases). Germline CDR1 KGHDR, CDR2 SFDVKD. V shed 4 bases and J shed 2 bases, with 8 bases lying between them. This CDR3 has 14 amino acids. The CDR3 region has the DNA TGTGCCACCAGTGACGCGACAGGCAATCAGCCCCAGCATTTT. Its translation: CATSDATGNQPQHF.

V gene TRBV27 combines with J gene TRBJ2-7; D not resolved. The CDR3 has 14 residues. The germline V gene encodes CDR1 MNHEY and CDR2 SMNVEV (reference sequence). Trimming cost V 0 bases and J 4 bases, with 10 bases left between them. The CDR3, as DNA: TGTGCCAGCAGTTTATCGACGGATGGGTACGAGCAGTACGTC. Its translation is CASSLSTDGYEQYV.

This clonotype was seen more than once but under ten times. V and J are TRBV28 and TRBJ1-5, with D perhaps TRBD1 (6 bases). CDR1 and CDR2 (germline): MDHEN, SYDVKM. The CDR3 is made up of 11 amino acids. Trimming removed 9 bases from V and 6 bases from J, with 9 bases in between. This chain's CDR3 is CASGGAQPQHF. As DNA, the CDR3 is TGTGCCAGTGGGGGGGCTCAGCCCCAGCATTTT.

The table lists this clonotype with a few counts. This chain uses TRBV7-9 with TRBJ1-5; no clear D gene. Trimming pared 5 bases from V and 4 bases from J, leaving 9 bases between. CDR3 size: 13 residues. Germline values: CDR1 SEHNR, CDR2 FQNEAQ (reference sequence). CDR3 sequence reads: CASSESGNQPQHF. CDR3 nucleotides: TGTGCCAGCAGCGAGAGCGGGAATCAGCCCCAGCATTTT.

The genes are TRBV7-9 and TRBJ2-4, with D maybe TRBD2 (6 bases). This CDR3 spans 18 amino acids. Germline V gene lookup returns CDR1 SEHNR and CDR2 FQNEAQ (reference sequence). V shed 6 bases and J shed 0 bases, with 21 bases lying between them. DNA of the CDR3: TGTGCCAGCAGGGGACCGGGACTTCAAAATCTAGCCAAAAACATTCAGTACTTC. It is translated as CASRGPGLQNLAKNIQYF.

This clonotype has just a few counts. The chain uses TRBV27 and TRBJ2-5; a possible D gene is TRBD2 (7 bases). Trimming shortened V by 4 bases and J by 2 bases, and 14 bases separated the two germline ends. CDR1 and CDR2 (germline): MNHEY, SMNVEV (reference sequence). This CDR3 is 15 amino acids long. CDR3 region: CASSYGGGGQETQYF. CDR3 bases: TGTGCCAGCAGTTATGGGGGAGGGGGACAAGAGACCCAGTACTTC.